These T cell receptor beta chains were read from a single sample in a study of beta chain features in type 1 diabetes. Data came from immunoSEQ multiplex PCR; TCRdb stores just in-frame clones and leaves some out. The repertoire includes hundreds of thousands of clones, approximately 31% of them detected once, and about 0.06% sits in the top ten. The sample comprised naive CD4+ T cells from blood. The receptors derive from a man aged 18 to 30 in good health. The CDR3 runs from the conserved cysteine through the conserved F or W. A D gene is named only where the DNA matches it firmly. The size entry is marked missing in some rows and otherwise reads once, few, many or a size class.

d_call: TRBD1
j_call: TRBJ1-1
clone_size: few
v_call: TRBV2
cdr3_nt: TGTGCCAGCAGAGCGGACAGGGGCGCTGAAGCTTTCTTT
cdr3_aa: CASRADRGAEAFF

d_call: .
j_call: TRBJ1-1
clone_size: .
v_call: TRBV28
cdr3_nt: TGTGCCAGCAGTTTGGAGAACACTGAAGCTTTCTTT
cdr3_aa: CASSLENTEAFF

d_call: TRBD1
j_call: TRBJ2-5
clone_size: once
v_call: TRBV7-8
cdr3_nt: TGTGCCAGCAGCTGGGGGACAGGGCGAGAAGAGACCCAGTACTTC
cdr3_aa: CASSWGTGREETQYF

d_call: TRBD1
j_call: TRBJ2-1
clone_size: .
v_call: TRBV5-1
cdr3_nt: TGCGCCAGCAGCGGAACAGGGGGACCTTACAATGAGCAGTTCTTC
cdr3_aa: CASSGTGGPYNEQFF

d_call: .
j_call: TRBJ2-5
clone_size: few
v_call: TRBV20-1
cdr3_nt: TGCAGTGCTAGGGTCAGGGAGACCCAGTACTTC
cdr3_aa: CSARVRETQYF

d_call: .
j_call: TRBJ2-1
clone_size: .
v_call: TRBV6-6
cdr3_nt: TGTGCCAGCAGTTCACAGTACAATGAGCAGTTCTTC
cdr3_aa: CASSSQYNEQFF

d_call: TRBD1
j_call: TRBJ2-1
clone_size: few
v_call: TRBV2
cdr3_nt: TGTGCCAGCAGTCGACAGGGAAATGAGCAGTTCTTC
cdr3_aa: CASSRQGNEQFF

d_call: .
j_call: TRBJ2-2
clone_size: .
v_call: TRBV6-5
cdr3_nt: TGTGCCAGCAGTTCTCCCGGGCGCGGTAACACCGGGGAGCTGTTTTTT
cdr3_aa: CASSSPGRGNTGELFF

d_call: TRBD2
j_call: TRBJ2-5
clone_size: few
v_call: TRBV29-1
cdr3_nt: TGCACTGGGGGGGACGGCCAAGAGACCCAGTACTTC
cdr3_aa: CTGGDGQETQYF

d_call: .
j_call: TRBJ1-5
clone_size: .
v_call: TRBV30
cdr3_nt: TGTGCCTGGAGTGGGAACCTTGATCAGCCCCAGCATTTT
cdr3_aa: CAWSGNLDQPQHF

d_call: .
j_call: TRBJ2-3
clone_size: .
v_call: TRBV29-1
cdr3_nt: TGCAGCGCCGAAGGGGTAGCGCCAGACACAGATACGCAGTATTTT
cdr3_aa: CSAEGVAPDTDTQYF

d_call: .
j_call: TRBJ2-5
clone_size: few
v_call: TRBV25-1
cdr3_nt: TGTGCCAGCACCCGGCAGTACCAAGAGACCCAGTACTTC
cdr3_aa: CASTRQYQETQYF

d_call: TRBD1
j_call: TRBJ2-7
clone_size: .
v_call: TRBV7-8
cdr3_nt: TGTGCCAGCAGCTTAGAGGGGACAGCCTACGAGCAGTACTTC
cdr3_aa: CASSLEGTAYEQYF

d_call: .
j_call: TRBJ1-2
clone_size: .
v_call: TRBV13
cdr3_nt: TGTGCCAGCAGCCCCCCGGCCGGCGATACCTATGGCTACACCTTC
cdr3_aa: CASSPPAGDTYGYTF

d_call: .
j_call: TRBJ2-1
clone_size: few
v_call: TRBV9
cdr3_nt: TGTGCCAGCAGCGTAGTAGCGGAGAAATACAATGAGCAGTTCTTC
cdr3_aa: CASSVVAEKYNEQFF

d_call: .
j_call: TRBJ2-6
clone_size: few
v_call: TRBV29-1
cdr3_nt: TGCAGCGTTATGGTCTCTGGGGCCAACGTCCTGACTTTC
cdr3_aa: CSVMVSGANVLTF

d_call: .
j_call: TRBJ1-1
clone_size: few
v_call: TRBV29-1
cdr3_nt: TGCAGCGCCCGCGTGGACAGTCCATACGGGACTTTCTTT
cdr3_aa: CSARVDSPYGTFF

d_call: .
j_call: TRBJ2-1
clone_size: .
v_call: TRBV11-2
cdr3_nt: TGTGCCAGCAGCTTAGCGCGGGGATACAATGAGCAGTTCTTC
cdr3_aa: CASSLARGYNEQFF

d_call: TRBD2
j_call: TRBJ2-7
clone_size: .
v_call: TRBV5-1
cdr3_nt: TGCGCCAGCAGCTTGGTGGCGGGAGCCAACGAGCAGTACTTC
cdr3_aa: CASSLVAGANEQYF

d_call: .
j_call: TRBJ2-1
clone_size: few
v_call: TRBV4-2
cdr3_nt: TGTGCCAGCAGCCAAGCCATCAGGGAGGTGCAGTTCTTC
cdr3_aa: CASSQAIREVQFF

d_call: .
j_call: TRBJ2-1
clone_size: .
v_call: TRBV5-4
cdr3_nt: TGTGCCAGCAGCCCACGGGAAAGCTCCTACAATGAGCAGTTCTTC
cdr3_aa: CASSPRESSYNEQFF

d_call: .
j_call: TRBJ2-5
clone_size: .
v_call: TRBV7-2
cdr3_nt: TGTGCCAGCAGCCCCCCGTCGGGGACCCAGTACTTC
cdr3_aa: CASSPPSGTQYF

d_call: .
j_call: TRBJ1-1
clone_size: .
v_call: TRBV6-1
cdr3_nt: TGTGCCAGCAGTGAACGCTTTGCAGGGGTGAACACTGAAGCTTTCTTT
cdr3_aa: CASSERFAGVNTEAFF

d_call: .
j_call: TRBJ2-2
clone_size: .
v_call: TRBV29-1
cdr3_nt: TGCAGCGTTTTTAGCCAAGCGAACACCGGGGAGCTGTTTTTT
cdr3_aa: CSVFSQANTGELFF

d_call: .
j_call: TRBJ2-1
clone_size: .
v_call: TRBV28
cdr3_nt: TGTGCCAGCATGGGTCAACAGGCTAGCAGATACAATGAGCAGTTCTTC
cdr3_aa: CASMGQQASRYNEQFF

d_call: .
j_call: TRBJ2-7
clone_size: few
v_call: TRBV5-1
cdr3_nt: TGCGCCAGCAGCACGACACCCGCCTACGAGCAGTACTTC
cdr3_aa: CASSTTPAYEQYF

d_call: TRBD1
j_call: TRBJ1-5
clone_size: .
v_call: TRBV10-3
cdr3_nt: TGTGCCATCAGTGCGGGACAGGGGGTGAGGGATCAGCCCCAGCATTTT
cdr3_aa: CAISAGQGVRDQPQHF

d_call: TRBD1
j_call: TRBJ2-3
clone_size: .
v_call: TRBV4-1
cdr3_nt: TGCGCCAGCAGTCGCGGGACGGGACAGGGGAAAGATACGCAGTATTTT
cdr3_aa: CASSRGTGQGKDTQYF

d_call: .
j_call: TRBJ2-4
clone_size: .
v_call: TRBV7-2
cdr3_nt: TGTGCCAGCAGCTTGGTAAGGGGCAGGAACATTCAGTACTTC
cdr3_aa: CASSLVRGRNIQYF

d_call: .
j_call: TRBJ2-4
clone_size: .
v_call: TRBV30
cdr3_nt: TGTGCCTGGAGTGCCCCCGGGTGGGCGGTGGAAAAAAACATTCAGTACTTC
cdr3_aa: CAWSAPGWAVEKNIQYF

d_call: .
j_call: TRBJ1-1
clone_size: .
v_call: TRBV23-1
cdr3_nt: TGCGCCAGCAGTCCGCTGGGGGGGAACACTGAAGCTTTCTTT
cdr3_aa: CASSPLGGNTEAFF

d_call: .
j_call: TRBJ2-7
clone_size: .
v_call: TRBV18
cdr3_nt: TGTGCCAGCTCACCAGGGGCGAGCTCCTACGAGCAGTACTTC
cdr3_aa: CASSPGASSYEQYF

d_call: TRBD2
j_call: TRBJ2-5
clone_size: .
v_call: TRBV30
cdr3_nt: TGTGCCTGGAACCAGCGGGAGGGAGAGACCCAGTACTTC
cdr3_aa: CAWNQREGETQYF

d_call: .
j_call: TRBJ1-1
clone_size: .
v_call: TRBV7-2
cdr3_nt: TGTGCCAGCAGCTTAGCGCGAGGGGCAGGGGACACTGAAGCTTTCTTT
cdr3_aa: CASSLARGAGDTEAFF

d_call: TRBD2
j_call: TRBJ2-1
clone_size: few
v_call: TRBV29-1
cdr3_nt: TGCAGCGTTGAAAGACTAGCGGACTACAATGAGCAGTTCTTC
cdr3_aa: CSVERLADYNEQFF

d_call: .
j_call: TRBJ2-7
clone_size: few
v_call: TRBV9
cdr3_nt: TGTGCCAGCAGCCCCTTGGCGGGGTTCTCCTACGAGCAGTACTTC
cdr3_aa: CASSPLAGFSYEQYF

d_call: .
j_call: TRBJ1-2
clone_size: once
v_call: TRBV7-2
cdr3_nt: TGTGCCAGCAGCTTTGGTCTAGCGGATGGCTACACCTTC
cdr3_aa: CASSFGLADGYTF

d_call: TRBD2
j_call: TRBJ2-5
clone_size: few
v_call: TRBV29-1
cdr3_nt: TGCAGCGGACTAGCGGGACAAGAGACCCAGTACTTC
cdr3_aa: CSGLAGQETQYF

d_call: .
j_call: TRBJ2-3
clone_size: .
v_call: TRBV7-9
cdr3_nt: TGTGCCAGCAGTTTGGGAGACGGGAGAGGGAAAGATACGCAGTATTTT
cdr3_aa: CASSLGDGRGKDTQYF

d_call: TRBD1
j_call: TRBJ2-1
clone_size: .
v_call: TRBV5-1
cdr3_nt: TGCGCCAGCTTCCAGGGGGCGAGCTCCTACAATGAGCAGTTCTTC
cdr3_aa: CASFQGASSYNEQFF